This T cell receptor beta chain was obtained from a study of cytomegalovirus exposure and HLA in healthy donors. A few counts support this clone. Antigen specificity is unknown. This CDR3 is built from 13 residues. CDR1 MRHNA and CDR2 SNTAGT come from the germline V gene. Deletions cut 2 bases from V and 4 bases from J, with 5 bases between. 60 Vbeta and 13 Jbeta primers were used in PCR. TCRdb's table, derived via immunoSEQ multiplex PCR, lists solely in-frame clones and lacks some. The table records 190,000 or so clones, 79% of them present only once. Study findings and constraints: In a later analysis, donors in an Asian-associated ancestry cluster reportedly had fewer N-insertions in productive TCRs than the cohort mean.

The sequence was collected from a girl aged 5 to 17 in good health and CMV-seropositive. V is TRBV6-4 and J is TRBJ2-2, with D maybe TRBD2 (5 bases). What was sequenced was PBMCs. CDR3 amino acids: CASSDGSTGELFF. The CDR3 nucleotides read TGTGCCAGCAGTGACGGGAGCACCGGGGAGCTGTTTTTT.